This TCR beta chain was captured by sequencing in a study of lymphopenia after photon versus proton radiotherapy. A note on this clone: As yet, its antigen is unknown.

This CDR3 spans 13 amino acids. Germline CDR1 and CDR2: KGHSH and LQKENI. Trimming removed 4 bases at V and 5 bases at J, with 11 bases between. Study-wide points: After the lymphocyte nadir, photon-treated repertoires showed oligoclonal expansion, especially of CD8+ Temra cells. Authors raise, but do not show, better survival with proton therapy. Photon-treated patients lost naive T cells and TCR diversity; proton-treated stayed stable.

The protocol was immunoSEQ multiplex PCR, while the TCRdb copy is restricted to in-frame clones and leaves out a portion. Among roughly 45,000 clones listed, 85% were seen once. The specimen comprised peripheral blood, sampled from a patient treated with photon-based radiotherapy. The source is a man aged 40-49 years with gastric cancer. The genes are TRBV18 and TRBJ2-5; D may be TRBD1 (6 bases). The CDR3 DNA reads TGTGCCAGCTCACGGAACAGGGAGGAGACCCAGTACTTC. This translates into CASSRNREETQYF. Filled out from reference TRBV18 and TRBJ2-5, the complete variable domain reads NAGVMQNPRHLVRRRGQEARLRCSPMKGHSHVYWYRQLPEEGLKFMVYLQKENIIDESGMPKERFSAEFPKEGPSILRIQQVVRGDSAAYFCASSRNREETQYFGPGTRLLVL.